The clone carrying this T cell receptor beta chain was observed a handful of times. One junction end disagrees with the germline gene, perhaps due to a read error. Assay: immunoSEQ multiplex PCR; the TCRdb copy retains only in-frame clones and omits some. The sample shows 100,000 to 150,000 clones, roughly 80% of them seen only once. This sample is part of a study of blood T cell repertoires in COVID-19. Looked up from germline, CDR1 is SNHLY and CDR2 is FYNNEI. This CDR3 has 12 residues. The sequence was obtained from a man of 80 years or more with COVID-19, enrolled during active disease. Material: peripheral blood. The chain combines TRBV2 with TRBJ1-3; 7 bases are shared with TRBD1. The DNA of the CDR3 is TGTGCCAGCAGTAAACAGGACAGGTGCCTTTCCTTT. Translating it yields CASSKQDRCLSF.